The 23 T cell receptor beta chains given below trace back to one sample, sequenced in a study of Graves' ophthalmopathy and Graves' hyperthyroidism. TCR beta CDR3 amplification used RNA transcripts. After a first-round RT-PCR with HTBI primers, a second-round multiplex PCR was run. MiXCR, applied by TCRdb to the multiplex PCR reads, yields one record per CDR3 protein. The sample shows approximately 700,000 distinct CDR3 sequences, 40% of them seen only once. The sample was peripheral blood. The receptors derive from an adult man with Graves' ophthalmopathy.

The chain joins TRBV7-9 to TRBJ1-4; 10 nucleotides match TRBD1. Trimming took 5 bases from V and 4 from J; bases not matched to a gene: 7. The CDR3 covers 16 residues. CDR1 and CDR2 (germline): SEHNR, FQNEAQ (reference sequence). The CDR3 loop is CASSRGTGDLNEKLFF. The DNA for the CDR3 is TGTGCCAGCAGCCGGGGGACAGGGGACCTTAATGAAAAACTGTTTTTT.

The chain uses TRBV7-9 and TRBJ2-5, with D possibly being TRBD1 (6 bases). CDR1 is SEHNR, CDR2 FQNEAQ, per germline (reference sequence). There are 14 residues in the CDR3. The germline V and J ends were trimmed by 7 bases and 3 bases, with 15 bases remaining between them. This chain's CDR3 is CASTSQGTEETQYF. As DNA, the CDR3 is TGTGCCAGCACCTCCCAGGGGACCGAAGAGACCCAGTACTTC.

The chain couples TRBV11-2 to TRBJ2-7; a weak D match, TRBD2 (5 bases). Per germline, CDR1 SGHAT and CDR2 FQNNGV. This CDR3 comprises 14 residues. Trimming left V 3 bases short and J 2 bases short, with 11 bases between. CDR3: CASSFPGSTYEQYF. CDR3 DNA sequence: TGTGCCAGCAGCTTCCCGGGATCGACCTACGAGCAGTACTTC.

This chain connects TRBV10-3 to TRBJ1-6, with D unresolved. Germline V gene sequence: CDR1 ENHRY, CDR2 SYGVKD. This CDR3 comprises 10 residues. Trimming removed 10 bases from V and 8 bases from J, with 6 bases in between. The CDR3 protein is CATGDSPLHF. The CDR3, as DNA: TGTGCCACCGGAGATTCACCCCTCCACTTT.

For this clonotype: The junction differs from germline at one of its ends, possibly a read error. The chain is built from TRBV10-3 and TRBJ2-6; 8 bases agree with TRBD1. This CDR3 has 17 amino acids. Germline V lookup: CDR1 ENHRY, CDR2 SYGVKD. CDR3 region: CASSLRTGYSGANVLTF. The CDR3 bases are TGTGCCAGCAGTTTGAGGACAGGGTACTCTGGGGCCAACGTCCTGACTTTC.

This clonotype was seen many times. The chain is built from TRBV24-1 and TRBJ2-5; perhaps TRBD1 as D (6 bases). Germline V CDR1 and CDR2: KGHDR, SFDVKD. V was trimmed by 3 bases and J by 5 bases, leaving 12 bases between them. The CDR3 consists of 14 residues. The CDR3 loop reads CATSDAGVAETQYF. CDR3 bases: TGTGCCACCAGTGATGCAGGGGTAGCGGAGACCCAGTACTTC.

The gene calls are TRBV20-1 and TRBJ2-5, with 15 nucleotides matching TRBD2. The CDR3 covers 18 residues. V was pared by 2 bases and J by 0 bases, with 7 bases of the junction left unmatched. Germline CDR1 is DFQATT and CDR2 is SNEGSKA (reference sequence). As DNA, the CDR3 is TGCAGTGCTAGACCGGGACTAGCGGGGGGACCAAACCAAGAGACCCAGTACTTC. Amino acid sequence: CSARPGLAGGPNQETQYF.

Many counts were recorded for this clonotype. The chain couples TRBV15 to TRBJ2-7; D might be TRBD1 (6 bases). Germline-derived CDR1 and CDR2 are LNHNV and YYDKDF (reference sequence). CDR3 length equals 15 residues. Between the trimmed V and J ends, which lost 1 base and 0 bases, there was a span of 10 bases. CDR3 DNA: TGTGCCACCAGCAGAGTTGCAGGGGTCTCCTACGAGCAGTACTTC. Translating it yields CATSRVAGVSYEQYF.

Note on this clonotype: It may be a read error: a sequence one base away is much more abundant. The CDR3 ends on some other residue instead of the conserved phenylalanine or tryptophan, so this is likely a read error. The chain uses TRBV20-1 and TRBJ1-2; 9 bases are a match to TRBD1. With 6 bases clipped from V and 11 bases from J, the junction kept 7 bases outside the gene matches. Germline-derived CDR1 and CDR2 are DFQATT and SNEGSKA (reference sequence). The CDR3 loop spans 11 amino acids. CDR3 sequence: CSAGTGKWYTV. CDR3 sequence (DNA): TGCAGTGCGGGGACAGGGAAGTGGTACACCGTC.

Note on this clonotype: The conserved phenylalanine or tryptophan is not found at the CDR3 terminus, so this likely reflects a read error. The J gene is TRBJ1-1, the V gene TRBV11-2; D possibly corresponds to TRBD1 (5 bases). This CDR3 is 13 amino acids long. Trimming took off 3 bases at V and 8 bases at J, with 13 bases between the two ends. Germline values: CDR1 SGHAT, CDR2 FQNNGV. The CDR3 nucleotides are TGTGCCAGCAGCTTGGGTGGAGGGGTAGAAGCTTTCCTT. Protein: CASSLGGGVEAFL.

The chain is built from TRBV10-3 and TRBJ1-2, with D hard to call. The germline V gene encodes CDR1 ENHRY and CDR2 SYGVKD. Trimming stripped 4 bases from V and 7 bases from J, with 22 bases between. The CDR3 consists of 16 residues. The CDR3 is CAISGPSSRWGPGYTF. As DNA, the CDR3 is TGTGCCATCAGTGGGCCTTCTTCTCGATGGGGTCCTGGCTACACCTTC.

The chain uses TRBV24-1 and TRBJ1-5; D ambiguous. Germline V gene sequence: CDR1 KGHDR, CDR2 SFDVKD. V was cut by 11 bases and J by 6 bases, with 13 bases left in between. The CDR3 totals 12 residues. CDR3 coding DNA: TGTGCCAGCGCCGCTCGGGGTCAGCCCCAGCATTTT. It codes for CASAARGQPQHF.

J is TRBJ2-2 and V is TRBV7-9; 8 bases agree with TRBD1. Germline-derived CDR1 and CDR2 are SEHNR and FQNEAQ (reference sequence). The CDR3 runs to 14 residues. V shed 6 bases, J shed 3 bases, and the junction held 3 bases outside the gene matches. CDR3 in amino acids: CASRDRDDTGELFF. CDR3 bases: TGTGCCAGCAGGGACAGGGATGACACCGGGGAGCTGTTTTTT.

This chain connects TRBV6-4 to TRBJ2-5; D might be TRBD2 (6 bases). The CDR3 contains 17 residues. The germline V gene encodes CDR1 MRHNA and CDR2 SNTAGT. Trimming cost V 6 bases and J 2 bases, with 22 bases left between them. CDR3 sequence: CASSPGSGAGIQETQYF. In nucleotides, the CDR3 is TGTGCCAGCAGCCCCGGGAGTGGGGCAGGGATACAAGAGACCCAGTACTTC.

As DNA, the CDR3 is TGTGCCAGCAGTTCATCAACAGGGCACACTGAAGCTTTCTTT. Translated: CASSSSTGHTEAFF. The rearrangement joins TRBV2 to TRBJ1-1, with D tentatively TRBD1 (6 bases). Germline CDR1 is SNHLY and CDR2 is FYNNEI. Trimming pared 5 bases from V and 3 bases from J, leaving 13 bases between. The CDR3 is made up of 14 amino acids.

A note on this clonotype: This sequence may be a read error, since a much larger clone differs from it by one base. The chain carries TRBV7-2 and TRBJ2-5, with D possibly TRBD2 on 5 matching bases. V was cut by 4 bases and J by 10 bases, with 19 bases left in between. Per germline, CDR1 SGHTA and CDR2 FQGNSA. The CDR3 has 14 amino acids. The CDR3 sequence is CASSSVGLAQDQYF. Here the CDR3 DNA reads TGTGCCAGCAGCTCAGTTGGTCTAGCCCAGGACCAGTACTTC.

In its sample, this clonotype was seen many times. The chain carries TRBV7-9 and TRBJ2-7, with TRBD1 identical over 9 bases. The CDR3 totals 14 residues. The trim removed 5 bases at V and 0 bases at J, leaving 2 bases unmatched. The germline CDR1 and CDR2 sequences are SEHNR and FQNEAQ (reference sequence). The CDR3 spells CASSQTGGSYEQYF. In DNA form, the CDR3 reads TGTGCCAGCAGCCAGACAGGGGGCTCCTACGAGCAGTACTTC.

This chain joins TRBV25-1 and TRBJ1-2; TRBD1 is a possible D gene (6 bases). The CDR3 has 11 amino acids. V gave up 7 bases and J gave up 6 bases, with 9 bases separating them. In germline, CDR1 is MGHDK, CDR2 SYGVNS. The CDR3 reads CASIGGDGYTF. The CDR3 DNA reads TGTGCCAGCATAGGGGGGGATGGCTACACCTTC.

Regarding this clonotype: Since no conserved phenylalanine or tryptophan closes the CDR3, a read error is the likely cause. The limits of the CDR3 on the DNA are not certain, so only TCRdb's listed CDR3 is given. The chain links TRBV24-1 to TRBJ1-5; no check of the table's D call, TRBD1, against the DNA was made. Germline-derived CDR1 and CDR2 are KGHDR and SFDVKD. The CDR3 contains 8 residues when both ends are counted. CDR3 residues: CATSDLGQ.

This clonotype came up many times. The V gene is TRBV2, the J gene TRBJ1-3; the D is unclear. Germline V gene sequence: CDR1 SNHLY, CDR2 FYNNEI. V dropped 8 bases and J dropped 1 base, with 6 bases sitting between them. The CDR3 loop spans 12 amino acids. The CDR3 region is CASVGSGNTIYF. CDR3 nucleotide sequence: TGTGCCAGCGTGGGGTCTGGAAACACCATATATTTT.

For this clonotype: This clone may be a read error of a much larger clone one base away. V gene TRBV7-6 combines with J gene TRBJ2-7; 10 bases are a match to TRBD2. CDR1 is SGHVS, CDR2 FNYEAQ, per germline. The CDR3 contains 14 residues. J gave up 3 bases and V 5 bases, and 4 bases lay outside the gene matches. DNA for the CDR3: TGTGCCAGCAGCCTCCTAGCGGGGGTCTACGAGCAGTACTTC. It yields the protein CASSLLAGVYEQYF.

This chain links TRBV2 with TRBJ1-4, with 7 bases fitting TRBD1. The V and J ends lost 8 bases and 8 bases, in that order; junction bases with no gene match: 14. The CDR3 loop spans 15 amino acids. Looked up from germline, CDR1 is SNHLY and CDR2 is FYNNEI. The CDR3 spells CASVDGGTDGEKLFF. For the CDR3, the DNA is TGTGCCAGCGTTGATGGCGGGACAGATGGGGAAAAACTGTTTTTT.

This clonotype was recorded a few times. V is TRBV20-1 and J is TRBJ2-7; no clear D gene. Trimming took 5 bases from V and 3 from J, leaving 14 bases between them. This CDR3 region has 13 residues. CDR1 is DFQATT and CDR2 is SNEGSKA in the germline V gene (reference sequence). The CDR3 DNA is TGCAGTGCTGCCATGTGGAAAAACTACGAGCAGTACTTC. The encoded protein is CSAAMWKNYEQYF.